The clone carrying this T cell receptor beta chain was observed a single time. Original methodology: Reference gene primers were amplified, and this amplification served to estimate nucleated cell counts. Some clones are missing from TCRdb's copy, which holds only in-frame ones; the method was immunoSEQ multiplex PCR. V, J and clone size are those of that table, while D and trimming were read from the DNA. This sample has tens of thousands of clones, with about 82% found just once. CDR1 and CDR2 from the germline V gene are SGHNT and YYREEE (reference sequence). This CDR3 is 15 amino acids long. The V and J ends lost 5 bases and 0 bases, in that order; junction bases with no gene match: 8. This entry is derived from a study of blood T cell repertoires in COVID-19. At the level of the study: Whether acute or convalescent, the COVID-19 samples came from the United States, Italy and Spain. From T cells, B-cell-depleted T cells, or PBMCs came the material, which was cDNA or gDNA.

Sample: peripheral blood. The receptor's source is a human donor in a cohort sampled during active COVID-19. This rearrangement joins TRBV5-4 to TRBJ2-7, with 7 positions matching TRBD1. CDR3 sequence: CASSAGTAGSYEQYF. The CDR3 DNA follows: TGTGCCAGCAGTGCCGGGACAGCTGGCTCCTACGAGCAGTACTTC.